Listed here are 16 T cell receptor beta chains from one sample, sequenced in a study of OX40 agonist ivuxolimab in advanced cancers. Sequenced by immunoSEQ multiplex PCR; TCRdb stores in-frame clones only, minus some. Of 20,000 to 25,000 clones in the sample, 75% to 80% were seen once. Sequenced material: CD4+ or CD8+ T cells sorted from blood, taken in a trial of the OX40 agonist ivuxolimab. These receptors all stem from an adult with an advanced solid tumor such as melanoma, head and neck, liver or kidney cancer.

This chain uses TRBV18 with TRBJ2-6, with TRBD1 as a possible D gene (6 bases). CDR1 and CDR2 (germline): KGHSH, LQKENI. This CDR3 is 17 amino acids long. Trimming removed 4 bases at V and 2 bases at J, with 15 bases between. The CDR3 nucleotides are TGTGCCAGCTCACTAATGACTAAGGGGGCTGGGGCCAACGTCCTGACTTTC. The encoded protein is CASSLMTKGAGANVLTF.

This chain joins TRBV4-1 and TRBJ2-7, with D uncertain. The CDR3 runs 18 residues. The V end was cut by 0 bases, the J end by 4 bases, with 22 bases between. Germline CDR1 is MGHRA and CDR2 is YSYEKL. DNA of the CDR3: TGCGCCAGCAGCCAAGAGGTCGCCGGCCCCGGGTGGATTTACGAGCAGTACTTC. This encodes CASSQEVAGPGWIYEQYF.

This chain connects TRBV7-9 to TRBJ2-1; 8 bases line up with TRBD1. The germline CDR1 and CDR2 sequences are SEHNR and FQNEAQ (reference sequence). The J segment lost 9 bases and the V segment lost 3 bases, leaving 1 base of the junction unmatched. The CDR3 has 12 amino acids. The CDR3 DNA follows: TGTGCCAGCAGCTTTACAGGGGGTGAGCAGTTCTTC. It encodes CASSFTGGEQFF.

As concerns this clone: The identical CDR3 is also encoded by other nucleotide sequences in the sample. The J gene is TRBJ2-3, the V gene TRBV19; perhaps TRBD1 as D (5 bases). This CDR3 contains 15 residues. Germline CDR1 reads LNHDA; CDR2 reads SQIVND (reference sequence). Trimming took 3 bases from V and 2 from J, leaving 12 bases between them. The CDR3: CASSITGPSTDTQYF. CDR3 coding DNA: TGTGCCAGTAGTATCACAGGCCCCTCCACAGATACGCAGTATTTT.

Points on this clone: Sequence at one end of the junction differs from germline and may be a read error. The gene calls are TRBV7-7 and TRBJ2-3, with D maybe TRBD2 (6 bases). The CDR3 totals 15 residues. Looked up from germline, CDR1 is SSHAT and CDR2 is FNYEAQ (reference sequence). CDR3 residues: CASSRGLFSTDTQYF. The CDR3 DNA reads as TGTGCTAGCAGCCGGGGACTTTTCTCCACAGATACGCAGTATTTT.

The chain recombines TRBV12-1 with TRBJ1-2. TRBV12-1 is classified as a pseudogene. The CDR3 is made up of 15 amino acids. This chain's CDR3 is CASSIPEGDWYGYTF. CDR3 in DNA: TGTGCCAGCAGCATTCCGGAGGGGGACTGGTATGGCTACACCTTC.

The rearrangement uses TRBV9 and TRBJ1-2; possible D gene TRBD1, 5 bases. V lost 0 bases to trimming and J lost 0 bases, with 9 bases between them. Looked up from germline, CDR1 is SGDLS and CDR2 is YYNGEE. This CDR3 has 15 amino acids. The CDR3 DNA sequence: TGTGCCAGCAGCGTAGAAGACAGACCTAACTATGGCTACACCTTC. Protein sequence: CASSVEDRPNYGYTF.

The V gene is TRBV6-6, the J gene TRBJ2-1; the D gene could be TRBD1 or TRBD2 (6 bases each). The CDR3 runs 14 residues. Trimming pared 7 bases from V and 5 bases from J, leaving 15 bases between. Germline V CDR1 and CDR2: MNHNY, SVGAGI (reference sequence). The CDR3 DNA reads TGTGCCAGCATCCGCGGAGGGGGAAACAATGAGCAGTTCTTC. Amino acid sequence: CASIRGGGNNEQFF.

The CDR3: CASSLGSGGLYNEQFF. The CDR3 nucleotides read TGTGCCAGCAGCTTGGGCAGCGGGGGTCTATACAATGAGCAGTTCTTC. The chain combines TRBV5-4 with TRBJ2-1, with 8 bases fitting TRBD2. J lost 4 bases, V lost 0 bases, and 6 bases had no gene match. The CDR3 contains 16 residues. Germline assignment: CDR1 SGHNT and CDR2 YYREEE (reference sequence).

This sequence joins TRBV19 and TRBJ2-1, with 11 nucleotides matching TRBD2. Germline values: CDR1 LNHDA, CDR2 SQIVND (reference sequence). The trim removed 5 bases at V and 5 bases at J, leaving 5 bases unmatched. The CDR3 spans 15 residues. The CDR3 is CASSLAGGRDNEQFF. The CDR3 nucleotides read TGTGCCAGTAGTTTAGCGGGAGGGCGAGACAATGAGCAGTTCTTC.

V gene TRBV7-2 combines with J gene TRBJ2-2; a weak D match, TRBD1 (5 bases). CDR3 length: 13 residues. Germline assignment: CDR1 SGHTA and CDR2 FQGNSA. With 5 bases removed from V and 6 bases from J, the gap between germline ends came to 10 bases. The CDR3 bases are TGTGCCAGCAGCCTAGGGGCCCCCGGGGAGCTGTTTTTT. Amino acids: CASSLGAPGELFF.

The CDR3 spells CASSLLGASYEQYF. The CDR3 DNA sequence: TGTGCCAGCAGCCTACTCGGGGCGTCCTACGAGCAGTACTTC. This chain connects TRBV14 to TRBJ2-7, with D perhaps given as TRBD1 or TRBD2 (5 bases each). V was trimmed by 4 bases and J by 1 base, leaving 11 bases between them. CDR3 size: 14 residues. Per the germline V gene, CDR1 is SGHDN and CDR2 is FVKESK.

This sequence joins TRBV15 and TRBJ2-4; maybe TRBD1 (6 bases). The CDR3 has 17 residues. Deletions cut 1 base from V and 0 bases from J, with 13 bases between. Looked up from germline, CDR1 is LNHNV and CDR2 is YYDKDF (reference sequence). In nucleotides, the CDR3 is TGTGCCACCAGCAGAGCAACAGGGCGGTTAGCCAAAAACATTCAGTACTTC. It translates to CATSRATGRLAKNIQYF.

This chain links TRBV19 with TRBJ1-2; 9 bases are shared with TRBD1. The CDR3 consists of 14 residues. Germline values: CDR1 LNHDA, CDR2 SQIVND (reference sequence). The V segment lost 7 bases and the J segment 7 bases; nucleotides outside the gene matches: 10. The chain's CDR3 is CASTARDRVFGYTF. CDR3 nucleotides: TGTGCCAGTACCGCCCGGGACAGGGTCTTTGGCTACACCTTC. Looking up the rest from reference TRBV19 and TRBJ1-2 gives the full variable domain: DGGITQSPKYLFRKEGQNVTLSCEQNLNHDAMYWYRQDPGQGLRLIYYSQIVNDFQKGDIAEGYSVSREKKESFPLTVTSAQKNPTAFYLCASTARDRVFGYTFGSGTRLTVV.

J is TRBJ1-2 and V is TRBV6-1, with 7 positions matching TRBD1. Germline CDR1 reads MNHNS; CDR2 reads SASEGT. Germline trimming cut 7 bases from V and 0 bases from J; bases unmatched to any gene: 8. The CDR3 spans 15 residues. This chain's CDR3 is CASTLKGGPNYGYTF. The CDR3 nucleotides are TGTGCCAGCACATTAAAAGGGGGCCCTAACTATGGCTACACCTTC.

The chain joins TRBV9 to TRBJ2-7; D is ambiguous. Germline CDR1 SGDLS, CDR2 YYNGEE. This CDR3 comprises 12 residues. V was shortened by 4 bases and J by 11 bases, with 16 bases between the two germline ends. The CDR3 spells CASSNPGQLEYF. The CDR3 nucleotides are TGTGCCAGCAGCAATCCGGGCCAACTTGAGTACTTC.